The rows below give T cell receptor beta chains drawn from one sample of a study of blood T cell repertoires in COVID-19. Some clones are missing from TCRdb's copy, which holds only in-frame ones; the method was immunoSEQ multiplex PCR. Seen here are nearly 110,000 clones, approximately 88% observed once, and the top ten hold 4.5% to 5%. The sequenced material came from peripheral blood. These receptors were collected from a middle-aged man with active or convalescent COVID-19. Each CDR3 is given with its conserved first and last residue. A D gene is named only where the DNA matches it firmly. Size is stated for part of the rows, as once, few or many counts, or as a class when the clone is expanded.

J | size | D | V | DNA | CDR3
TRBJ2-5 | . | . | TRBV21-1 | TGTGCCAGCAGCAAACCGCGGGCCCCCCAAGAGACCCAGTACTTC | CASSKPRAPQETQYF
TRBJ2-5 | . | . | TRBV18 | TGTGCCAGCTCACCACGGGTGTCAAGGGGCCAAGAGACCCAGTACTTC | CASSPRVSRGQETQYF
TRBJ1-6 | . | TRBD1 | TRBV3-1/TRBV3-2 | TGTGCCAGCAGCCGAGGGACAGGGCAAAATTCACCCCTCCACTTT | CASSRGTGQNSPLHF
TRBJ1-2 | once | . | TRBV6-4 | TGTGCCAGCAGTGAAAGGGGGACATATGGCTACACCTTC | CASSERGTYGYTF
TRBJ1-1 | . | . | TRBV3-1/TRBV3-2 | TGTGCCAGCAGCTCAGACTTCTCGGGAACTGAAGCTTTCTTT | CASSSDFSGTEAFF
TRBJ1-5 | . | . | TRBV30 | TGTGCCTGGAGATCTTGGGGGGGAAACAGCAATCAGCCCCAGCATTTT | CAWRSWGGNSNQPQHF
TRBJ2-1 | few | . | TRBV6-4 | TGTGCCAGCAGTGACTCGGTTAGCCATGAGCAGTTCTTC | CASSDSVSHEQFF
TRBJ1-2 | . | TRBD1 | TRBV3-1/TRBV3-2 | TGTGCCAGCAGCGACGGGACAGGGATTTACGAGAAAGGCTACACCTTC | CASSDGTGIYEKGYTF
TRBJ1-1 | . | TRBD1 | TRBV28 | TGTGCCAGCAGTTTGAGGGGGACAGGAACCACTGAAGCTTTCTTT | CASSLRGTGTTEAFF
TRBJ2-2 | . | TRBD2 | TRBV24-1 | TGTGCCACCAGTGATAGCGGGAGAAGTTGGGCCACCGGGGAGCTGTTTTTT | CATSDSGRSWATGELFF
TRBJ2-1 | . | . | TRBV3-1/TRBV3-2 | TGTGCCAGCAGCCAAGATGCGGCTATCTCTGAGCAGTTCTTC | CASSQDAAISEQFF
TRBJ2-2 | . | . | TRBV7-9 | TGTGCCAGCAGCTTAGTAACCGGGGAGCTGTTTTTT | CASSLVTGELFF
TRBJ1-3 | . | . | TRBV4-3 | TGCGCCAGCAGCCAAGAGTATCGGGGGGCTGGAAACACCATATATTTT | CASSQEYRGAGNTIYF
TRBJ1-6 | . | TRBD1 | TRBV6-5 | TGTGCCAGCGGACGGGGACAGGGTCTTTCACCCCTCCACTTT | CASGRGQGLSPLHF
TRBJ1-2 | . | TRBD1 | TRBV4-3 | TGCGCCAGCAGCCTGGAAACGGGACAGGGGTCGTATGGCTACACCTTC | CASSLETGQGSYGYTF
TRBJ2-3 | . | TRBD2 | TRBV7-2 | TGTGCCAGCAGCTCCTCTAGCGGGAGGGCCAGGGGTGATACGCAGTATTTT | CASSSSSGRARGDTQYF
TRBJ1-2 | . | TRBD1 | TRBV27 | TGTGCCAGCAGTTTATGTCAGGGGGCATGTGGCTACACCTTC | CASSLCQGACGYTF
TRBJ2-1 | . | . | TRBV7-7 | TGTGCTAGCAGCTTAGCGTCGGGGATAGGCAATGAGCAGTTCTTC | CASSLASGIGNEQFF
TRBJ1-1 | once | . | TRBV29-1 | TGCAGCGTCCCAGAGCACGGGGGACGGAACACTGAAGCTTTCTTT | CSVPEHGGRNTEAFF
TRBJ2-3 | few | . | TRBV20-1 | TGCAGTGCGCGCAAGGGGGATACGCAGTATTTT | CSARKGDTQYF
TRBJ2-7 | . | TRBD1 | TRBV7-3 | TGTGCCAGCAGCCTAGGGACAGGGGTAAGGGAGCAGTACTTC | CASSLGTGVREQYF
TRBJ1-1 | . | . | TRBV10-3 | TGTGCCATCAGTGAGTCGACAGGCATGAACACTGAAGCTTTCTTT | CAISESTGMNTEAFF
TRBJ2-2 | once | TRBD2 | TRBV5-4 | TGTGCCAGCAGCTCGGGACTAGCTTCGAACACCGGGGAGCTGTTTTTT | CASSSGLASNTGELFF
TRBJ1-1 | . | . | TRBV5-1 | TGCGCCAGCAGAGGGGCTAATAGTAACACTGAAGCTTTCTTT | CASRGANSNTEAFF
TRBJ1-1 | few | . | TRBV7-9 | TGTGCCAGCAGCTTTCGCAGAACAGGGTCGGATACTGAAGCTTTCTTT | CASSFRRTGSDTEAFF
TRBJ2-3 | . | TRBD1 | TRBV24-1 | TGTGCCACCTCAGGGATATCGACAGGGTACACAGATACGCAGTATTTT | CATSGISTGYTDTQYF
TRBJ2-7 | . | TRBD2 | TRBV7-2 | TGTGCCAGCAGCTTCCTCGGGACTAGCGGCTACGAGCAGTACTTC | CASSFLGTSGYEQYF
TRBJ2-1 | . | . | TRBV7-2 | TGTGCCAGCAGCTCCGGGACTCGCAATGAGCAGTTCTTC | CASSSGTRNEQFF
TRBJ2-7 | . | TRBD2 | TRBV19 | TGTGCCAGTAGTATTAGCGGGACACCGAGACCTTCCTACGAGCAGTACTTC | CASSISGTPRPSYEQYF
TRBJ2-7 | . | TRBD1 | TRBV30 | TGTGCCTGGAGGGGAAGAGGGACAGGACTCTACGAGCAGTACTTC | CAWRGRGTGLYEQYF
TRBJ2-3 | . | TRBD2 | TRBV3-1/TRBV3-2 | TGTGCCAGCAGCCGACTCCGACCTAGCGGACAAAGCACAGATACGCAGTATTTT | CASSRLRPSGQSTDTQYF
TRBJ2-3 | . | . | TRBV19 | TGTGCCAGTAGTAAGGGACTTCGCACAGATACGCAGTATTTT | CASSKGLRTDTQYF
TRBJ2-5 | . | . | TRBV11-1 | TGTGCCAGCAGCCTTGGACAGAAAGAGACCCAGTACTTC | CASSLGQKETQYF
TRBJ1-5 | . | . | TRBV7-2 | TGTGCCAGCAGCTTTAATCTACGGCGACAGGCCAATCAGCCCCAGCATTTT | CASSFNLRRQANQPQHF
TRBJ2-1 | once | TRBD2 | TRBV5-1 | TGCGCCAGCACCCTCCTGTCCGGGACTAGCGGGAGTCGAGCCTACAATGAGCAGTTCTTC | CASTLLSGTSGSRAYNEQFF
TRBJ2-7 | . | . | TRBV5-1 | TGCGCCAGCAGCTTGGAAACTAGAGCCTCCTACGAGCAGTACTTC | CASSLETRASYEQYF
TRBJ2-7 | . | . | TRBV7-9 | TGTGCCAGCAGCCGACCGCAGGGGACTACCTACGAGCAGTACTTC | CASSRPQGTTYEQYF
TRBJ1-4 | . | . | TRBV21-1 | TGTGCCAGCAGCCCTGGGACAGCGAACGAAAAACTGTTTTTT | CASSPGTANEKLFF
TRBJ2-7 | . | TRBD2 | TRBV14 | TGTGCCAGCAGCCAAACACTAGCGGGAAGGTACGAGCAGTACTTC | CASSQTLAGRYEQYF
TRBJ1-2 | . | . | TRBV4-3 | TGCGCCAGCAGCCAAGCCCCAGGGGCGGTTGGCTACACCTTC | CASSQAPGAVGYTF
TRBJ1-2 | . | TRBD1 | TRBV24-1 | TGTGCCACCAGTGATTGGCAGGGGGCGCCTAATGGCTACACCTTC | CATSDWQGAPNGYTF
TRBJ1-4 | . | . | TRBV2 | TGTGCCAGCACCGACTGGACTGGTAATGAAAAACTGTTTTTT | CASTDWTGNEKLFF
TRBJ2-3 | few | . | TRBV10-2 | TGCGCCAGCAGTGAGTCAGAGGGTGGACGAGATACGCAGTATTTT | CASSESEGGRDTQYF
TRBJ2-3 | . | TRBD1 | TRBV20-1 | TGCAGTGCTAGTCTCCCAACCGGGACAGGGGGAACAGATACGCAGTATTTT | CSASLPTGTGGTDTQYF
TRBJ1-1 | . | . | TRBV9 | TGTGCCAGCAGCCTTCAGATGAACACTGAAGCTTTCTTT | CASSLQMNTEAFF